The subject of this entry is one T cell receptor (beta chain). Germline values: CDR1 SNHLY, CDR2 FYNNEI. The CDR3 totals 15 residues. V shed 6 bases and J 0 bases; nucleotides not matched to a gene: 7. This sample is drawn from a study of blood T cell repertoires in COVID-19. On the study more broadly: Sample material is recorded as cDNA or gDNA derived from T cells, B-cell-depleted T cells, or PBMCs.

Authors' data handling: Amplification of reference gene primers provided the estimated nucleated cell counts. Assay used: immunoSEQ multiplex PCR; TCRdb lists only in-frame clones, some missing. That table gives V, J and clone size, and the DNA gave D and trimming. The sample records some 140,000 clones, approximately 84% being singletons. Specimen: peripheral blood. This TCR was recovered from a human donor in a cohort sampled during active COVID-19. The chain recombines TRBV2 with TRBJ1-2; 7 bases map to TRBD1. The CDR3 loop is CASRYDRAPNYGYTF. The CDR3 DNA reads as TGTGCCAGCAGATACGACAGGGCCCCTAACTATGGCTACACCTTC.